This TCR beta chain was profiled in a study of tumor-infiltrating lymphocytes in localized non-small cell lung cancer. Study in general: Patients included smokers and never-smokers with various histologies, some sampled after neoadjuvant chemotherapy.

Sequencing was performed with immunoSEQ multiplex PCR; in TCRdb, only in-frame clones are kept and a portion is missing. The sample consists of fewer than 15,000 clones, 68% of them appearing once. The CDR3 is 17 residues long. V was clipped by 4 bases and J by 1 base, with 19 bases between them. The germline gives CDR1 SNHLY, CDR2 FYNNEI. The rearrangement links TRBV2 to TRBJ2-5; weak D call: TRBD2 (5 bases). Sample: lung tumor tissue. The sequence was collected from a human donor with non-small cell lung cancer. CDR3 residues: CASSVSSWAGTQETQYF. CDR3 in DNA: TGTGCCAGCAGTGTGTCTTCTTGGGCGGGTACCCAAGAGACCCAGTACTTC.